This TCR beta chain was observed in a study of blood T cell repertoires in COVID-19. Study context: Acute and convalescent COVID-19 specimens originated in the United States, Italy and Spain. From T cells, B-cell-depleted T cells, or PBMCs came the material, which was cDNA or gDNA.

Original handling: Amplified reference gene primers provided the basis for estimating nucleated cell counts. Sequenced by immunoSEQ multiplex PCR; TCRdb stores in-frame clones only, minus some. The V and J calls and the clone size are those of that table, but D and trimming were determined from the DNA. The data show about 210,000 clones, 80% to 90% seen once. V lost 6 bases and J 3 bases, leaving 17 bases between the germline ends. The CDR3 spans 16 residues. Germline CDR1 reads MDHEN; CDR2 reads SYDVKM. The sequencing input was peripheral blood. The chain recombines TRBV28 with TRBJ1-4, with D possibly being TRBD1 (5 bases). This sequence was found in a man younger than 30 with active or convalescent COVID-19. CDR3 sequence reads: CASSETDSGANEKLFF. CDR3 DNA: TGTGCCAGCAGCGAAACCGACAGTGGGGCTAATGAAAAACTGTTTTTT.